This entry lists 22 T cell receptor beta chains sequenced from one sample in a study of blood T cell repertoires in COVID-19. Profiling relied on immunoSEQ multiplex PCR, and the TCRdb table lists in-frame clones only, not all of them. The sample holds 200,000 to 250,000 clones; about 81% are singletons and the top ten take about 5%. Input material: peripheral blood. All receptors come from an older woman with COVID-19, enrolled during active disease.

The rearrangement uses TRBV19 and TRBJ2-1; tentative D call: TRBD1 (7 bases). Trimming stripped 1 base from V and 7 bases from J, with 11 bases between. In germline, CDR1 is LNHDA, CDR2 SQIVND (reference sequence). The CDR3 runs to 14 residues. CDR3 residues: CASSIATGRNEQFF. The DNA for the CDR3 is TGTGCCAGTAGTATAGCGACAGGGAGGAATGAGCAGTTCTTC.

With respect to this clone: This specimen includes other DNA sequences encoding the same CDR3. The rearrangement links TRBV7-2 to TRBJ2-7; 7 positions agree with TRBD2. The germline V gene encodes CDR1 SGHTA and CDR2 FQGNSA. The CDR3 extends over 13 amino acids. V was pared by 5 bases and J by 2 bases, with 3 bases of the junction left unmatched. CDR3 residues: CASSLGLAYEQYF. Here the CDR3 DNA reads TGTGCCAGCAGCCTCGGACTAGCCTACGAGCAGTACTTC.

The CDR3 DNA sequence: TGTGCCAGCAGTTTAGAAGTTGGGAGAACAATGTACAATGAGCAGTTCTTC. This codes for CASSLEVGRTMYNEQFF. V gene TRBV27 combines with J gene TRBJ2-1, with D possibly matching TRBD2 (5 bases). This CDR3 is built from 17 residues. CDR1 and CDR2 from the germline V gene are MNHEY and SMNVEV (reference sequence). Trimming pared 2 bases from V and 4 bases from J, leaving 18 bases between.

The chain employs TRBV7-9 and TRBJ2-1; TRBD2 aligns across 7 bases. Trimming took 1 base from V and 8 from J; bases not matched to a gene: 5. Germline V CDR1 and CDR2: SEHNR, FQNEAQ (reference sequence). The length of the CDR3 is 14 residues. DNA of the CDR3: TGTGCCAGCAGCTTAGGGGGAGGGCCGGATGAGCAGTTCTTC. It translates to CASSLGGGPDEQFF.

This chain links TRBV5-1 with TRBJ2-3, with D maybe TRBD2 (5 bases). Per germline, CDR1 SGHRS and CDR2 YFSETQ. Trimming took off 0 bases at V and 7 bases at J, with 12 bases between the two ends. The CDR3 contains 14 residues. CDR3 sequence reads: CASSLGEMGNTQYF. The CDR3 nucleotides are TGCGCCAGCAGCTTGGGGGAGATGGGGAATACGCAGTATTTT.

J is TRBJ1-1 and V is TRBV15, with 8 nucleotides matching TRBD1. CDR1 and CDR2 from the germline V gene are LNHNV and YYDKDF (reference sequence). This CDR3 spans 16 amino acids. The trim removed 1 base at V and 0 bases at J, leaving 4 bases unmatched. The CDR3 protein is CATSRATGALNTEAFF. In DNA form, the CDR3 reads TGTGCCACCAGCAGAGCGACAGGGGCCTTGAACACTGAAGCTTTCTTT.

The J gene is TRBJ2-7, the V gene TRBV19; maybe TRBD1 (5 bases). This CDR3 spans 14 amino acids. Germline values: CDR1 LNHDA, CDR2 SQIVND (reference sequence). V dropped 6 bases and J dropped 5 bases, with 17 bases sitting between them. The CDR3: CASSHTSWGHEQYF. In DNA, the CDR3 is TGTGCCAGTAGCCACACCTCTTGGGGCCACGAGCAGTACTTC.

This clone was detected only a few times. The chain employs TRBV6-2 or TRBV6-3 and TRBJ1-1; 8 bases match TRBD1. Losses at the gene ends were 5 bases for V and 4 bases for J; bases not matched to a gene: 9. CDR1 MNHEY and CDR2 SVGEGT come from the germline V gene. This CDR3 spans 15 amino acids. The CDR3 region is CASSNSGGAFTEAFF. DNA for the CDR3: TGTGCCAGCAGTAATTCAGGGGGCGCGTTCACTGAAGCTTTCTTT.

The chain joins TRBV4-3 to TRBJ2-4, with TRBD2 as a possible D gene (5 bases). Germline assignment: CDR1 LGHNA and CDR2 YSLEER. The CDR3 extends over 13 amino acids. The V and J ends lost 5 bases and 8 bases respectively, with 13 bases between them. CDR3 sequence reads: CASSGKAGDIQYF. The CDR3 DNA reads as TGCGCCAGCAGCGGAAAGGCCGGGGACATTCAGTACTTC.

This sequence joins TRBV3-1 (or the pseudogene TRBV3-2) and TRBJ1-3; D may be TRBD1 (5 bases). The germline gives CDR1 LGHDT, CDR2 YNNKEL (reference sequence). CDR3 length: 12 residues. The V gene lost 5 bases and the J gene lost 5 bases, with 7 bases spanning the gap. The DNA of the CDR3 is TGTGCCAGCAGCGGGGGGAGAAACACCATATATTTT. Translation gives CASSGGRNTIYF.

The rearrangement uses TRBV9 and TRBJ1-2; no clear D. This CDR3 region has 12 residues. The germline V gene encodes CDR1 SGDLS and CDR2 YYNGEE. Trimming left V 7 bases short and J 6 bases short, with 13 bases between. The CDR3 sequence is CASENSFNGYTF. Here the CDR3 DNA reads TGTGCCAGCGAGAACAGCTTCAATGGCTACACCTTC.

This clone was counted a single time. The chain's CDR3 is CAWSFPRGQGGYEQYF. In nucleotides, the CDR3 is TGTGCCTGGAGTTTTCCGCGGGGACAGGGGGGCTACGAGCAGTACTTC. This chain connects TRBV30 to TRBJ2-7; 11 nucleotides line up with TRBD1. The CDR3 runs 16 residues. The germline V gene has CDR1 GTSNPN and CDR2 SVGIG (reference sequence). Trimming cost V 2 bases and J 3 bases; bases outside gene matches: 9.

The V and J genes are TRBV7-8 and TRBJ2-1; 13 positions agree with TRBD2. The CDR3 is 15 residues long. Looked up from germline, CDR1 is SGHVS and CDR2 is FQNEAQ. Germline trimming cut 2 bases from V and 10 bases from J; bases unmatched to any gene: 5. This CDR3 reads CASSLRLAGGREQFF. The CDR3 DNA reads TGTGCCAGCAGCTTACGACTAGCGGGAGGCAGGGAGCAGTTCTTC. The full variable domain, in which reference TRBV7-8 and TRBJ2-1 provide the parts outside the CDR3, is GAGVSQSPRYKVAKRGQDVALRCDPISGHVSLFWYQQALGQGPEFLTYFQNEAQLDKSGLPSDRFFAERPEGSVSTLKIQRTQQEDSAVYLCASSLRLAGGREQFFGPGTRLTVL.

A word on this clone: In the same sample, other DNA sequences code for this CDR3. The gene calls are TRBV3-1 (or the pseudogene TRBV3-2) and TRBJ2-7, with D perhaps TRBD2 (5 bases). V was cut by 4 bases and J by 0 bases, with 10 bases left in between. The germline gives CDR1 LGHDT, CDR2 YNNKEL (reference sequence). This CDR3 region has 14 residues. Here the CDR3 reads CASSRRGGSYEQYF. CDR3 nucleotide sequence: TGTGCCAGCAGCCGTCGAGGAGGCTCCTACGAGCAGTACTTC.

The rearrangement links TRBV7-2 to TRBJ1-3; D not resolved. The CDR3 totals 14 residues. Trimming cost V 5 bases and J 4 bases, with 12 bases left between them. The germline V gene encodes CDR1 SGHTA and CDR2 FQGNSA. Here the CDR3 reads CASSKARSGNTIYF. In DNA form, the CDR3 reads TGTGCCAGCAGCAAAGCCAGGTCCGGAAACACCATATATTTT.

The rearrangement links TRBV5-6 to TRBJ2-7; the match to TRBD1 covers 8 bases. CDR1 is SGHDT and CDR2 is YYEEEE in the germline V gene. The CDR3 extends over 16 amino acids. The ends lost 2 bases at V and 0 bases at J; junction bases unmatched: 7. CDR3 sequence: CASSFAGTGSSYEQYF. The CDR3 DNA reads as TGTGCCAGCAGCTTCGCCGGGACAGGTAGCTCCTACGAGCAGTACTTC.

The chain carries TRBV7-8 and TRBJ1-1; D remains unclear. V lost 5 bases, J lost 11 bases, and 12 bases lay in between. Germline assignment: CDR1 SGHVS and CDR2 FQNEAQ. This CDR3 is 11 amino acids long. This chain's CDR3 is CASSPLRLAFF. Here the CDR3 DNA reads TGTGCCAGCAGCCCACTGCGTTTGGCTTTCTTT.

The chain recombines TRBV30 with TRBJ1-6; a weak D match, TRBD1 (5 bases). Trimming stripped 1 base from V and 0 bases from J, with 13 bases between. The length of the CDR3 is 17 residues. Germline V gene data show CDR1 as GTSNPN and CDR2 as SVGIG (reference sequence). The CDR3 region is CAWSARVVLSYNSPLHF. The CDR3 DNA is TGTGCCTGGAGTGCCAGGGTGGTTCTCTCCTATAATTCACCCCTCCACTTT.

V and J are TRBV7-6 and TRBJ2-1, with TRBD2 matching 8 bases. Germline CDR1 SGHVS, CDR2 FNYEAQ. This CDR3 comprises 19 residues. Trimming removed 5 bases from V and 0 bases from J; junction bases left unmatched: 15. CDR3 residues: CASSTRPPGGTPSYNEQFF. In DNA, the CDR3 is TGTGCCAGCAGCACTCGACCCCCGGGGGGGACCCCCTCCTACAATGAGCAGTTCTTC.

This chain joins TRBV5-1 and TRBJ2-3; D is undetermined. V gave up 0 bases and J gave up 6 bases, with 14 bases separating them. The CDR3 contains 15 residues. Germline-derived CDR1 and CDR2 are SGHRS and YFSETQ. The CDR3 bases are TGCGCCAGCAGCTTGGATCGGGTCGAACGGGATACGCAGTATTTT. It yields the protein CASSLDRVERDTQYF.

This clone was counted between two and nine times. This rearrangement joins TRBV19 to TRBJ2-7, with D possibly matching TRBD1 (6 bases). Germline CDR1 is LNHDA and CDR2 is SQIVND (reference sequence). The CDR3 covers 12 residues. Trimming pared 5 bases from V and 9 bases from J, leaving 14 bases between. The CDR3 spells CASSPSGDGQYF. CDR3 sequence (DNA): TGTGCCAGTAGTCCCTCAGGGGACGGGCAGTACTTC.

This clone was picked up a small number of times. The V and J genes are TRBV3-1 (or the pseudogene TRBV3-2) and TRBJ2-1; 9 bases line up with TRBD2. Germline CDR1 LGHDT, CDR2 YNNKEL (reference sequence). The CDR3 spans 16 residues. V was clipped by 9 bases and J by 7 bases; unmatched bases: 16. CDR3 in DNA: TGTGCCAGTGAGTCCGTTAGCGGGAGTTTGGGGAATGAGCAGTTCTTC. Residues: CASESVSGSLGNEQFF.